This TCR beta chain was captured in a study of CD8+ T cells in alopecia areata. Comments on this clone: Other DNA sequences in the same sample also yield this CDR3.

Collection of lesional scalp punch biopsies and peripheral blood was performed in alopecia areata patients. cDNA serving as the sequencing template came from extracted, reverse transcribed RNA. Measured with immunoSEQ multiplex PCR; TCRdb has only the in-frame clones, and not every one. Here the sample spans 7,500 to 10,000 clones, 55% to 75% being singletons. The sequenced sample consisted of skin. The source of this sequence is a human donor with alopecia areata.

CDR3 nucleotide sequence: TGTGCCAGCTCACCACCGACAGGGGGGAACACCGGGGAGCTGTTTTTT. Protein product: CASSPPTGGNTGELFF. The gene calls are TRBV18 and TRBJ2-2, with 9 bases identical to TRBD1. CDR1 is KGHSH and CDR2 is LQKENI in the germline V gene. This CDR3 comprises 16 residues. The trim removed 0 bases at V and 1 base at J, leaving 0 bases unmatched.